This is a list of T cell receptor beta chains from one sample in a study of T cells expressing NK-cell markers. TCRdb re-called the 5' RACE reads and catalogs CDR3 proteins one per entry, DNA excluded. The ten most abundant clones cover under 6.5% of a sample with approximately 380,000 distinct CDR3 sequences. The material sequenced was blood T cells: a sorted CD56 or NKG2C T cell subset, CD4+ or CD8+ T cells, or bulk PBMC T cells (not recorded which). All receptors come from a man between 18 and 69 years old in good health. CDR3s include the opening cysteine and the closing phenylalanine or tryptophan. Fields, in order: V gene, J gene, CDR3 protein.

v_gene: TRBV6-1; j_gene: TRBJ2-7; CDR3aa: CASKQDRGKTNEQYF
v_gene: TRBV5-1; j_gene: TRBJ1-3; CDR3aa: CASSWTGDPGNTIYF
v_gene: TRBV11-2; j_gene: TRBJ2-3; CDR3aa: CASSLTPGLAGGLDF
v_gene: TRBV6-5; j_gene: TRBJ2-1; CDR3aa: CASSYSVDRGYNEQFF
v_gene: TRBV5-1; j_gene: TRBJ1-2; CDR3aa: CASSLRGPDYGYTF
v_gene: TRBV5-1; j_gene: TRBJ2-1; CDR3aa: CASSPRTQSYNEQFF
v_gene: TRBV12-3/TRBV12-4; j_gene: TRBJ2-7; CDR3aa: CASSTQGRYEQYF
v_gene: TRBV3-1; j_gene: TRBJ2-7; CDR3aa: CASSQGSGGGAYEQYF
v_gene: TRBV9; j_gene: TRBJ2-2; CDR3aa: CASRSGTNTGELFF
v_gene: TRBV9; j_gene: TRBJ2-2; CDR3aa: CASSPTSGGDNTGELFF
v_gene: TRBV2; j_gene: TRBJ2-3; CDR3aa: CASSVQGTPTDTQYF
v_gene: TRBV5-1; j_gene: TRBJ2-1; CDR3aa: CASSRGQGFPRIDNEQFF
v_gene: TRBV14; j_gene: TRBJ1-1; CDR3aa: CASSQVRGRWTEAFF
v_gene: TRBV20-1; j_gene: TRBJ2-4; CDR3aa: CSAKAGGVAKNIQYF
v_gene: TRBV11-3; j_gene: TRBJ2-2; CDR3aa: CASSTGQVAQGELFF
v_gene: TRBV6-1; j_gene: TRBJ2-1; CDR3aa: CASRQSGTGRFGNEQFF
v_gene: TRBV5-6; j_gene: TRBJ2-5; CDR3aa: CASSLGLADYSGETQYF
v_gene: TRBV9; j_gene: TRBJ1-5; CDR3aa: CASSPTGQPNQPQHF
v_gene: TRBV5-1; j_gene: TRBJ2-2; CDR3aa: CASSLALTSGTGELFF
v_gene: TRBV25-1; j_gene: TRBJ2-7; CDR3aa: CASSDLRLTGVYEQYF
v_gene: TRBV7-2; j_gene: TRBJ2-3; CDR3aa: CASSLATGTSGGTTDTQYF
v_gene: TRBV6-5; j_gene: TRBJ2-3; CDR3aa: CASSYSRIDTQYF
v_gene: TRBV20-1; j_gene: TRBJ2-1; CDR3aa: CSARRGGYNEQFF
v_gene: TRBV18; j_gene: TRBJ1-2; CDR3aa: CASSPYDRHNYGYTF
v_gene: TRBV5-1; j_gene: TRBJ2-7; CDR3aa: CASSLTTGVTYEQYF
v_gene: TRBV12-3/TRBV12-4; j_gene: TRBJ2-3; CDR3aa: CASRRSTNADTQYF
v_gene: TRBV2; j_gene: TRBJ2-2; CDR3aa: CASSDRSGELFF
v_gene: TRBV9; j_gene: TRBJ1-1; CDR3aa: CASSADPNTEAFF
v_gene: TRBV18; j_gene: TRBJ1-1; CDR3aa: CASSSAIGRVWPEAFF